A single sample gave rise to the 4 T cell receptor beta chains below, sequenced in a study of blood T cell repertoires in COVID-19. The repertoire was sequenced with immunoSEQ multiplex PCR; TCRdb's copy has only in-frame clones and lacks some. The repertoire holds about 400,000 clones, with roughly 90% as singletons. The sequenced sample was PBMCs or T cells enriched from blood (not recorded which). The receptors here all came from a woman under 40 who had recovered from COVID-19.

V usage is TRBV5-1 and J usage is TRBJ2-2; 11 nucleotides match TRBD1. The V gene end was trimmed by 8 bases and the J gene end by 4 bases; junction bases not matched to a gene: 10. Germline loops: CDR1 SGHRS, CDR2 YFSETQ. CDR3 length: 16 residues. In nucleotides, the CDR3 is TGCGCCAGTCGCCATTCGGACAGGGGGCTCACCGGGGAGCTGTTTTTT. Residues: CASRHSDRGLTGELFF.

This chain uses TRBV20-1 with TRBJ1-3; 8 bases align to TRBD1. With V trimmed by 3 bases and J by 9 bases, 10 bases remained unmatched. The CDR3 covers 14 residues. CDR1 DFQATT and CDR2 SNEGSKA come from the germline V gene (reference sequence). In DNA, the CDR3 is TGCAGTGCTAGTAGGGACAGGTCGGGCGGCACCATATATTTT. This sequence encodes CSASRDRSGGTIYF.

This chain links TRBV18 with TRBJ2-5; TRBD2 matches 11 bases. J was trimmed by 2 bases and V by 6 bases; bases with no gene match: 8. The CDR3 covers 16 residues. From germline, CDR1 is KGHSH and CDR2 LQKENI. As DNA, the CDR3 is TGTGCCAGCTCCCCTACTAGCGGGAGTTGGCAAGAGACCCAGTACTTC. Translation: CASSPTSGSWQETQYF.

This chain connects TRBV30 to TRBJ1-3; D is undetermined. CDR1 GTSNPN and CDR2 SVGIG come from the germline V gene (reference sequence). The CDR3 loop spans 14 amino acids. The ends were cut back, 5 bases at V and 0 bases at J, with 11 bases in the middle. The CDR3 sequence is CAWEWNSSGNTIYF. DNA of the CDR3: TGTGCCTGGGAATGGAACAGCTCTGGAAACACCATATATTTT.